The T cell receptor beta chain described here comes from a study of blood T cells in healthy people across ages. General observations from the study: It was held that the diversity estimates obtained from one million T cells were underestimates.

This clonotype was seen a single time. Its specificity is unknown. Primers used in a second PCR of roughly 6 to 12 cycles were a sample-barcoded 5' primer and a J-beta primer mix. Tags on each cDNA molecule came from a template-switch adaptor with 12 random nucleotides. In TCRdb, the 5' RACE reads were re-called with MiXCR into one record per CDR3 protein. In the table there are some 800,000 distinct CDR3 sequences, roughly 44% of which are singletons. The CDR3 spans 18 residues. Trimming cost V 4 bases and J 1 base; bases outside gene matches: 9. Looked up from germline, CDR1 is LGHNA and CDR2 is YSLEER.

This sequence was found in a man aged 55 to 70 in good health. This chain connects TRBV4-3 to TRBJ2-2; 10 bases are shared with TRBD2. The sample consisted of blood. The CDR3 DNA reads TGCGCCAGCAGCCGACATACACTAGCGGGGATGAACACCGGGGAGCTGTTTTTT. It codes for CASSRHTLAGMNTGELFF.